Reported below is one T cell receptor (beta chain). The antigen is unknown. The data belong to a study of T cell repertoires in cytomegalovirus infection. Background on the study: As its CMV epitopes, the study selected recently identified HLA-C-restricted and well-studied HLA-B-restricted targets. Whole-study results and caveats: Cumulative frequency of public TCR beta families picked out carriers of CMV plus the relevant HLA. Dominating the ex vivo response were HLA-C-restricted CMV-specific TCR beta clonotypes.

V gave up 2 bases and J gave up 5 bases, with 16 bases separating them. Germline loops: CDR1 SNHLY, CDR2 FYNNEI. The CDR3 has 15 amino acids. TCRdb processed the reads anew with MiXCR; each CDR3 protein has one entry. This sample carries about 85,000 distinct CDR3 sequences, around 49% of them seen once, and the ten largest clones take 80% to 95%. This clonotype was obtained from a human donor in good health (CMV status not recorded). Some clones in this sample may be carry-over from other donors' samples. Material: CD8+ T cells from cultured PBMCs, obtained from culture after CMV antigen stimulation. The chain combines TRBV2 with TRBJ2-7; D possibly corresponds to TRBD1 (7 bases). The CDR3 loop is CASSEWAGQSNEQYF. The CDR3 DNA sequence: TGTGCCAGCAGTGAATGGGCGGGACAGAGCAACGAGCAGTACTTC.